This TCR beta chain was observed in a study of T cell changes during pregnancy in multiple sclerosis (dated by TCRdb to between 2017 and 2020). As for the study more broadly: The study examined how the T cell repertoire changed over the course of pregnancy in women with multiple sclerosis.

To prepare the library, the immunoSEQ multiplex PCR assay was applied. TCRdb re-hosts the immuneACCESS table, in-frame sequences only. Its copies lack some clones; in the studies checked, an unresolved V gene accounts for under half of them, and the cause for the rest is not known. The sample yields under 65,000 clones; about nine tenths were counted once. Of the sample, around 0.66% falls within the top ten clones. Sequences SGHAT (CDR1) and FQNNGV (CDR2) are obtained from the germline V gene. Its CDR3 holds 15 amino acids, cysteine through phenylalanine. The DNA shown is the 45-base CDR3, in frame from base 1. V and J are truncated by 5 bases and 3 bases respectively, leaving an intervening sequence of 14 bases. With respect to this clone: Its antigen is unknown. Per-nucleotide qualities are absent, and no much larger clonotype sits a single base away.

In this chain, TRBV11-2 is recombined with TRBJ2-1; TRBD2 is perhaps the D gene, given 6 matching bases. The specimen was CD4+ T cells from peripheral blood mononuclear cells, collected after pregnancy. The sequence was collected from a female donor with multiple sclerosis, enrolled in a pregnancy study. The nucleotide sequence is TGTGCCAGCAGCCCTACCCGACTAGACTACAATGAGCAGTTCTTC. Its amino acids are CASSPTRLDYNEQFF.